This section outlines one T cell receptor beta chain sequence together with its context. This clone came up once. The antigen it binds to is not known. Base qualities are missing; no much larger clone stands one base away. This record belongs to a study of blood T cell repertoires in COVID-19 (dated by TCRdb to about 2020). Regarding the complete study: The collaborator samples originated in the United States, Italy and Spain and spanned the acute and convalescent phases of COVID-19. The prospective study material was composed of cDNA or gDNA derived from T cells, B-cell-depleted T cells, or PBMCs. Deeply sampled blood TCRbeta repertoires from subjects exposed to, actively infected with, or recovered from COVID-19 were included in the dataset. The repertoires were released in a freely available public database intended as a resource for research on the immune response to SARS-CoV-2. Samples were obtained from the ongoing ImmuneRACE study (first 160 participants) and from 1,254 subjects provided by 6 global collaborators. The sample metadata nearly always contained a de-identified subject ID, COVID-19 status, age in years and sex. HLA class I and class II types, where available, came from metadata supplied by the sample provider rather than from assay-based typing. Broad study findings and their caveats: Clinical and demographic metadata were provided uncurated, with the amount varying by source and participant.

Each collaborating institution followed its own protocols to collect whole blood in K2EDTA tubes. Collaborator samples were shipped for TCRbeta analysis as frozen whole blood, isolated PBMCs, or DNA extracted from either sample type. TCRbeta CDR3 regions were amplified from genomic DNA by means of the immunoSEQ Assay, a bias-controlled multiplex PCR. The source study handled its data this way. The number of nucleated cells in each sample was estimated from the amplification of reference gene primers within the assay. To quantify the absolute abundance of each unique TCRbeta CDR3 rearrangement, sequence reads were collapsed and filtered. Productive Simpson clonality was computed per sample as the square root of Simpson's diversity index over productive rearrangements. Imported from immuneACCESS, the table was reduced by TCRdb to in-frame sequences with V and J called. These copies leave out some clones; in studies compared against another copy, an unresolved V gene accounts for under half, and the cause of the remainder is not known. The V and J calls and the clone size are those of that table, but D and trimming were determined from the DNA. The sample table holds fewer than 250,000 clones, of which roughly 90% were seen once. Together, the top ten hold over 2% of the sample.

The CDR3, from cysteine to phenylalanine, totals 15 residues. Only CDR3 DNA remains: 45 bases, in frame from the first base. Between the V and J ends, shortened by 0 bases and 10 bases respectively, the junction contains 14 bases. Taken from the germline V gene, the CDR1 and CDR2 loops are SGHRS and YFSETQ. The V and J genes are TRBV5-1 and TRBJ1-6, with TRBD1 tentatively as D gene (5 bases match). The receptor was derived from a woman between 45 and 65 years old with acute or convalescent COVID-19. The sequenced sample consisted of peripheral blood. The CDR3 protein is CASSLAHGGTSPLHF. Here is the DNA: TGCGCCAGCAGCTTGGCACATGGAGGGACCTCACCCCTCCACTTT.